The next 30 T cell receptor beta chains were all read from a single sample in a study of graft-versus-host responses after intestinal transplantation. Antigen specificity for these receptors is unknown. Measured with immunoSEQ multiplex PCR; TCRdb has only the in-frame clones, and not every one. Seen here are 35,000 to 45,000 clones, about 95% observed once, and the top ten hold less than 0.25%. The starting material was unstimulated CD8+ T cells sorted from spleen or lymph node cells, obtained before transplant. These receptors were obtained from a human donor who was the organ donor for an intestinal transplant.

J is TRBJ2-7 and V is TRBV4-2, with D uncertain. Germline CDR1 and CDR2: LGHNA and YNFKEQ. CDR3 length equals 15 residues. Trimming shortened V by 0 bases and J by 5 bases, and 14 bases separated the two germline ends. CDR3: CASSQESHLGNEQYF. The CDR3 DNA sequence: TGTGCCAGCAGCCAAGAATCCCATCTAGGGAACGAGCAGTACTTC.

This chain joins TRBV27 and TRBJ2-5; TRBD2 might be the D (6 bases). The CDR3 is 15 amino acids. Trimming took 0 bases from V and 1 from J, leaving 9 bases between them. From germline, CDR1 is MNHEY and CDR2 SMNVEV (reference sequence). In DNA, the CDR3 is TGTGCCAGCAGTTTATCACCGGGGGTCCAAGAGACCCAGTACTTC. Translated: CASSLSPGVQETQYF.

A note on this clone: This same CDR3 is encoded by further DNA sequences in the sample. CDR3 residues: CASSGTGEYQPQHF. CDR3 coding DNA: TGTGCCAGCTCCGGGACAGGGGAGTATCAGCCCCAGCATTTT. This chain joins TRBV25-1 and TRBJ1-5; 10 bases agree with TRBD1. The CDR3 length is 14 residues. The ends lost 8 bases at V and 5 bases at J; junction bases unmatched: 6. Germline V CDR1 and CDR2: MGHDK, SYGVNS.

The rearrangement links TRBV5-4 to TRBJ2-7; TRBD1 aligns across 7 bases. V gave up 3 bases and J gave up 2 bases; unmatched junction bases: 8. Germline loops: CDR1 SGHNT, CDR2 YYREEE (reference sequence). The CDR3 covers 15 residues. The CDR3 sequence is CASSSDRELPYEQYF. CDR3 nucleotides: TGTGCCAGCAGCTCCGACAGGGAACTACCCTACGAGCAGTACTTC.

The chain uses TRBV10-2 and TRBJ1-1; 8 bases align to TRBD1. This CDR3 contains 15 residues. Germline V CDR1 and CDR2: WSHSY, SAAADI. Losses at the gene ends were 4 bases for V and 1 base for J; bases not matched to a gene: 5. The CDR3 reads CASSGGDRTNTEAFF. Here the CDR3 DNA reads TGCGCCAGCAGTGGGGGGGACAGGACGAACACTGAAGCTTTCTTT.

The gene calls are TRBV10-3 and TRBJ1-1, with D possibly matching TRBD1 (6 bases). CDR1 and CDR2 from the germline V gene are ENHRY and SYGVKD. V gave up 2 bases and J gave up 1 base, with 17 bases separating them. The CDR3 consists of 17 residues. Written as DNA, the CDR3 is TGTGCCATCAGTGAGATGCCCCCACCAGGGGCGAACACTGAAGCTTTCTTT. Its protein is CAISEMPPPGANTEAFF.

This clone was recorded once. The chain carries TRBV27 and TRBJ1-6; 8 positions agree with TRBD1. This CDR3 has 14 amino acids. The ends lost 5 bases at V and 9 bases at J; junction bases unmatched: 6. Germline V gives CDR1 MNHEY, CDR2 SMNVEV (reference sequence). The chain's CDR3 is CASSPTGVASPLHF. The CDR3 coding sequence is TGTGCCAGCAGTCCGACAGGGGTGGCTTCACCCCTCCACTTT.

This clone came up a few times. The chain uses TRBV6-1 and TRBJ2-7; 7 bases match TRBD1. CDR3 size: 15 residues. Looked up from germline, CDR1 is MNHNS and CDR2 is SASEGT. Trimming took 1 base from V and 0 from J; bases not matched to a gene: 3. CDR3 bases: TGTGCCAGCAGTGAAGGGGACAGCCTCTCCTACGAGCAGTACTTC. Amino acid sequence: CASSEGDSLSYEQYF.

The genes are TRBV7-9 and TRBJ1-2; 9 bases are shared with TRBD1. The germline CDR1 and CDR2 sequences are SEHNR and FQNEAQ (reference sequence). V was pared by 3 bases and J by 8 bases, with 10 bases of the junction left unmatched. The CDR3 extends over 15 amino acids. The CDR3, as DNA: TGTGCCAGCAGCTTTAGTGGGGACAGGGTCTTCGGCTACACCTTC. This encodes CASSFSGDRVFGYTF.

J is TRBJ1-1 and V is TRBV7-2; D gene unclear. This CDR3 has 14 amino acids. The germline CDR1 and CDR2 sequences are SGHTA and FQGNSA. V lost 3 bases, J lost 1 base, and 9 bases lay in between. The CDR3 spells CASSFVPQNTEAFF. CDR3 in DNA: TGTGCCAGCAGCTTCGTCCCCCAGAACACTGAAGCTTTCTTT.

The V gene is TRBV4-3, the J gene TRBJ2-1, with TRBD2 identical over 12 bases. The trim removed 4 bases at V and 7 bases at J, leaving 8 bases unmatched. Germline loops: CDR1 LGHNA, CDR2 YSLEER. The CDR3 runs to 16 residues. DNA of the CDR3: TGCGCCAGCAGCCCGATGACTAGCGGGGGATTTAATGAGCAGTTCTTC. The encoded protein is CASSPMTSGGFNEQFF.

The rearrangement joins TRBV6-5 to TRBJ1-1, with unresolved D. Per germline, CDR1 MNHEY and CDR2 SVGAGI. Trimming pared 2 bases from V and 0 bases from J, leaving 1 base between. The CDR3 length is 12 residues. CDR3 sequence: CASSYMNTEAFF. CDR3 in DNA: TGTGCCAGCAGTTACATGAACACTGAAGCTTTCTTT.

A note on this clone: This same CDR3 is encoded by further DNA sequences in the sample. This chain uses TRBV30 with TRBJ2-3; D possibly corresponds to TRBD1 (5 bases). V dropped 0 bases and J dropped 1 base, with 5 bases sitting between them. In germline, CDR1 is GTSNPN, CDR2 SVGIG (reference sequence). The CDR3 is 13 residues long. Written as DNA, the CDR3 is TGTGCCTGGAGTGTAGGGGGCACAGATACGCAGTATTTT. It specifies CAWSVGGTDTQYF. Drawing the rest from reference TRBV30 and TRBJ2-3, the complete variable domain is SQTIHQWPATLVQPVGSPLSLECTVEGTSNPNLYWYRQAAGRGLQLLFYSVGIGQISSEVPQNLSASRPQDRQFILSSKKLLLSDSGFYLCAWSVGGTDTQYFGPGTRLTVL.

The chain carries TRBV11-2 and TRBJ2-3, with 14 bases fitting TRBD2. V lost 1 base and J lost 6; bases outside the gene matches: 0. This CDR3 region has 15 residues. Germline CDR1 is SGHAT and CDR2 is FQNNGV. The CDR3 is CASSLGTSGGDTQYF. The CDR3 nucleotides are TGTGCCAGCAGCTTAGGGACTAGCGGGGGGGATACGCAGTATTTT.

V gene TRBV7-7 combines with J gene TRBJ2-2; D is undetermined. The V and J ends lost 1 base and 6 bases respectively, with 6 bases between them. From germline, CDR1 is SSHAT and CDR2 FNYEAQ (reference sequence). The CDR3 spans 13 residues. The CDR3 DNA sequence: TGTGCCAGCAGCTTAGACGTCCCCGGGGAGCTGTTTTTT. Protein sequence: CASSLDVPGELFF.

This clone was recorded a few times. The chain couples TRBV28 to TRBJ1-3; D perhaps matches TRBD1 (5 bases). CDR1 is MDHEN, CDR2 SYDVKM, per germline. The germline V and J ends were trimmed by 8 bases and 4 bases, with 15 bases remaining between them. The CDR3 loop spans 14 amino acids. CDR3 sequence reads: CASQRGERGNTIYF. DNA for the CDR3: TGTGCCAGCCAACGGGGCGAACGCGGAAACACCATATATTTT.

The rearrangement joins TRBV5-6 to TRBJ1-1; no clear D. Germline V gene lookup returns CDR1 SGHDT and CDR2 YYEEEE. V dropped 1 base and J dropped 3 bases, with 10 bases sitting between them. This CDR3 is 14 amino acids long. The CDR3 sequence: CASSLSRWDTEAFF. The CDR3 nucleotides read TGTGCCAGCAGCTTGTCCAGGTGGGACACTGAAGCTTTCTTT.

The gene calls are TRBV19 and TRBJ2-5; D ambiguous. CDR1 is LNHDA and CDR2 is SQIVND in the germline V gene (reference sequence). CDR3 size: 15 residues. The V and J ends lost 9 bases and 0 bases respectively, with 17 bases between them. The chain's CDR3 is CASRVDPMNQETQYF. The CDR3 DNA is TGTGCCAGCCGAGTCGATCCCATGAACCAAGAGACCCAGTACTTC.

The rearrangement links TRBV4-3 to TRBJ2-1; 7 nucleotides align to TRBD2. Germline CDR1 LGHNA, CDR2 YSLEER. This CDR3 is 18 amino acids long. V dropped 0 bases and J dropped 0; count of bases not matched to a gene: 8. CDR3 nucleotide sequence: TGCGCCAGCAGCCAAGATTCAGCGGGGTCCAGCTCCTACAATGAGCAGTTCTTC. Protein: CASSQDSAGSSSYNEQFF.

The gene calls are TRBV6-5 and TRBJ2-1; D is tentatively TRBD1 or TRBD2 (5 bases each). The CDR3 contains 15 residues. Germline V gives CDR1 MNHEY, CDR2 SVGAGI. Trimming removed 2 bases at V and 8 bases at J, with 16 bases between. The CDR3 loop is CASSYGGYEGDEQFF. For the CDR3, the DNA is TGTGCCAGCAGTTACGGGGGATATGAGGGCGATGAGCAGTTCTTC.

The chain couples TRBV11-3 to TRBJ2-1; 7 nucleotides match TRBD1. Looked up from germline, CDR1 is SGHNT and CDR2 is YENEEA. The V gene end was trimmed by 5 bases and the J gene end by 3 bases; junction bases not matched to a gene: 7. The CDR3 covers 15 residues. DNA for the CDR3: TGTGCCAGCAGCCCTAAGACAGGGAACTACAATGAGCAGTTCTTC. The encoded protein is CASSPKTGNYNEQFF.

This clone was counted a single time. This chain joins TRBV11-2 and TRBJ2-3; D remains ambiguous. The germline V and J ends were trimmed by 3 bases and 0 bases, with 10 bases remaining between them. The CDR3 is 15 amino acids. CDR1 and CDR2 from the germline V gene are SGHAT and FQNNGV. The CDR3 loop is CASSLYDSSTDTQYF. In DNA form, the CDR3 reads TGTGCCAGCAGCTTGTACGACTCTAGCACAGATACGCAGTATTTT.

CDR3 sequence: CASSLVADRNYGYTF. The CDR3 bases are TGTGCCAGCAGTTTAGTGGCGGACAGAAACTATGGCTACACCTTC. The chain carries TRBV28 and TRBJ1-2; tentative D call: TRBD1 (6 bases). From germline, CDR1 is MDHEN and CDR2 SYDVKM. This CDR3 region has 15 residues. Trimming shortened V by 2 bases and J by 2 bases, and 12 bases separated the two germline ends.

The V and J genes are TRBV5-1 and TRBJ2-7; TRBD2 might be the D (6 bases). CDR3 length equals 14 residues. In germline, CDR1 is SGHRS, CDR2 YFSETQ. V was pared by 3 bases and J by 1 base, with 11 bases between. The CDR3 DNA follows: TGCGCCAGCAGCTGGGGGGAGCATTCCTACGAGCAGTACTTC. It yields the protein CASSWGEHSYEQYF.

The chain carries TRBV7-9 and TRBJ2-5; 11 bases map to TRBD2. J lost 1 base, V lost 3 bases, and 1 base had no gene match. This CDR3 spans 15 amino acids. In germline, CDR1 is SEHNR, CDR2 FQNEAQ (reference sequence). For the CDR3, the DNA is TGTGCCAGCAGCTTTAGCGGGGGGGCCCAAGAGACCCAGTACTTC. This codes for CASSFSGGAQETQYF. Combining the CDR3 with reference TRBV7-9 and TRBJ2-5 gives the whole variable domain DTGVSQNPRHKITKRGQNVTFRCDPISEHNRLYWYRQTLGQGPEFLTYFQNEAQLEKSRLLSDRFSAERPKGSFSTLEIQRTEQGDSAMYLCASSFSGGAQETQYFGPGTRLLVL.

The V call is TRBV6-1, the J call TRBJ2-7; 8 bases are a match to TRBD2. The CDR3 runs 15 residues. Looked up from germline, CDR1 is MNHNS and CDR2 is SASEGT. With 5 bases clipped from V and 2 bases from J, the junction kept 8 bases outside the gene matches. In nucleotides, the CDR3 is TGTGCCAGCAGTTTAGGCGGGGGGCTCACCTACGAGCAGTACTTC. This codes for CASSLGGGLTYEQYF.

The genes are TRBV19 and TRBJ1-1, with 7 bases fitting TRBD1. Germline CDR1 LNHDA, CDR2 SQIVND (reference sequence). V lost 6 bases to trimming and J lost 1 base; unmatched junction nucleotides: 5. The CDR3 loop spans 14 amino acids. The CDR3 is CASSPGTENTEAFF. The CDR3 coding sequence is TGTGCCAGTAGCCCCGGGACAGAGAACACTGAAGCTTTCTTT.

The genes are TRBV30 and TRBJ1-6; 7 bases align to TRBD1. The CDR3 sequence is 14 residues long. After removal of 1 base from V and 11 bases from J, the junction contained 8 bases not matched to a gene. Germline V gene lookup returns CDR1 GTSNPN and CDR2 SVGIG (reference sequence). The chain's CDR3 is CAWSEGAGGPPLHF. The DNA of the CDR3 is TGTGCCTGGAGTGAGGGCGCAGGGGGACCACCCCTCCACTTT.

This clone was recorded only once. The chain employs TRBV27 and TRBJ1-2, with D uncertain. Germline V gene data show CDR1 as MNHEY and CDR2 as SMNVEV (reference sequence). Trimming took off 4 bases at V and 2 bases at J, with 8 bases between the two ends. This CDR3 is built from 13 residues. The CDR3 is CASSSAGNYGYTF. In DNA, the CDR3 is TGTGCCAGCAGTTCGGCGGGAAACTATGGCTACACCTTC.

V usage is TRBV7-8 and J usage is TRBJ2-2; possible D gene TRBD2, 7 bases. V was clipped by 0 bases and J by 4 bases, with 9 bases between them. The CDR3 has 15 residues. CDR1 SGHVS and CDR2 FQNEAQ come from the germline V gene. The CDR3 coding sequence is TGTGCCAGCAGCTTAGCGGGGGGGCCCACCGGGGAGCTGTTTTTT. It codes for CASSLAGGPTGELFF. The entire variable domain, with the rest obtained from reference TRBV7-8 and TRBJ2-2, is as follows: GAGVSQSPRYKVAKRGQDVALRCDPISGHVSLFWYQQALGQGPEFLTYFQNEAQLDKSGLPSDRFFAERPEGSVSTLKIQRTQQEDSAVYLCASSLAGGPTGELFFGEGSRLTVL.